The source of this T cell receptor beta chain is a study of T cell responses to AZD1222 COVID-19 vaccine. Germline CDR1 and CDR2: MDHEN and SYDVKM. V gave up 7 bases and J gave up 7 bases; unmatched junction bases: 9. This CDR3 is built from 16 residues. TCRdb keeps only in-frame clones here, not all; method: immunoSEQ multiplex PCR. Among over 110,000 clones, about 90% were seen once, and the ten largest hold 5.5%. The V call is TRBV28, the J call TRBJ2-1; 14 nucleotides match TRBD2. This TCR came from an adult in good health. Sample: peripheral blood, taken on day 0 of AZD1222 vaccination. CDR3 residues: CASNTLRLAGGNEQFF. The DNA of the CDR3 is TGTGCCAGCAATACATTAAGACTAGCGGGAGGGAATGAGCAGTTCTTC.